The 17 T cell receptor beta chains presented below share a single source sample, sequenced in a study of Ad26.COV2.S vaccination and SARS-CoV-2 variants. Clones were sequenced by immunoSEQ multiplex PCR, and TCRdb holds only the in-frame ones, with some missing. Found here are roughly 320,000 clones, roughly 86% of them singletons; the top ten hold 1.9%. Treatment noted: around 19 received Ad26.COV2.S at low or high dose, single or two shots; 5 received placebo; per-sample allocation not given. Vaccine and placebo recipients were sampled on day 63 after the first injection. The sample in question was peripheral blood, obtained in a trial of Ad26.COV2.S vaccine versus placebo. The source of these receptors is a person between 18 and 65 years old who received the Ad26.COV2.S COVID-19 vaccine or a placebo.

This clone was recorded a few times. The chain joins TRBV27 to TRBJ1-1, with TRBD1 matching over 9 bases. The CDR3 is 17 residues long. J lost 1 base, V lost 0 bases, and 6 bases had no gene match. Germline V gene data show CDR1 as MNHEY and CDR2 as SMNVEV (reference sequence). CDR3 loop: CASSLSGTGRGNTEAFF. CDR3 nucleotide sequence: TGTGCCAGCAGTTTATCCGGGACAGGGCGCGGGAACACTGAAGCTTTCTTT.

This chain uses TRBV6-5 with TRBJ2-7; 9 bases are a match to TRBD1. CDR1 is MNHEY, CDR2 SVGAGI, per germline. The CDR3 is 14 amino acids. The J segment lost 3 bases and the V segment lost 2 bases, leaving 2 bases of the junction unmatched. This CDR3 is CASSYQGQGYEQYF. The CDR3 DNA sequence: TGTGCCAGCAGTTACCAGGGACAGGGCTACGAGCAGTACTTC.

This rearrangement joins TRBV7-2 to TRBJ2-7; possible D gene TRBD2, 5 bases. The CDR3 covers 15 residues. Germline V gives CDR1 SGHTA, CDR2 FQGNSA. V was shortened by 1 base and J by 6 bases, with 16 bases between the two germline ends. The CDR3 sequence: CASSLGGWRAGEQYF. For the CDR3, the DNA is TGTGCCAGCAGCTTAGGAGGTTGGCGGGCGGGCGAGCAGTACTTC.

In the case of this clone: The sample carries other DNA sequences with the same CDR3. The gene calls are TRBV6-6 and TRBJ2-7; D ambiguous. The CDR3 is 12 residues long. V dropped 7 bases and J dropped 3 bases, with 10 bases sitting between them. CDR1 is MNHNY and CDR2 is SVGAGI in the germline V gene (reference sequence). CDR3 residues: CASKTSGYEQYF. The CDR3 DNA is TGTGCCAGCAAAACATCTGGCTACGAGCAGTACTTC.

This chain links TRBV6-9 with TRBJ2-7; D is unclear. CDR1 is MNHGY, CDR2 SVAAGI, per germline. Trimming cost V 7 bases and J 8 bases, with 18 bases left between them. This CDR3 has 13 amino acids. CDR3 residues: CASKSHRARQQYF. In nucleotides, the CDR3 is TGTGCCAGCAAGAGTCACCGAGCGAGGCAGCAGTACTTC.

The chain carries TRBV4-1 and TRBJ2-7, with D perhaps matching TRBD1 or TRBD2 (7 bases each). The CDR3 has 16 residues. CDR1 and CDR2 (germline): MGHRA, YSYEKL. V was clipped by 3 bases and J by 4 bases, with 19 bases between them. The CDR3 is CASSHGRGGGRYEQYF. The CDR3 nucleotides read TGCGCCAGCAGCCATGGCCGGGGAGGGGGCAGGTACGAGCAGTACTTC.

The rearrangement uses TRBV7-9 and TRBJ2-5, with 10 bases aligning to TRBD2. CDR1 SEHNR and CDR2 FQNEAQ come from the germline V gene (reference sequence). V lost 2 bases to trimming and J lost 4 bases; unmatched junction nucleotides: 7. This CDR3 contains 16 residues. For the CDR3, the DNA is TGTGCCAGCAGCTTACTAGCGGGGGCCCCGGGAGAGACCCAGTACTTC. This codes for CASSLLAGAPGETQYF.

This rearrangement joins TRBV25-1 to TRBJ1-4; D may be TRBD1 (5 bases). CDR1 is MGHDK, CDR2 SYGVNS, per germline. V was shortened by 3 bases and J by 4 bases, with 9 bases between the two germline ends. The CDR3 consists of 14 residues. The CDR3, as DNA: TGTGCCAGCAGTGATGGGGGTAGTAATGAAAAACTGTTTTTT. Translating it yields CASSDGGSNEKLFF.

V and J are TRBV11-2 and TRBJ1-1; D not certain. This CDR3 comprises 13 residues. Germline V gives CDR1 SGHAT, CDR2 FQNNGV. V gave up 3 bases and J gave up 2 bases, with 7 bases separating them. The CDR3 sequence is CASSFHGNTEAFF. In DNA, the CDR3 is TGTGCCAGCAGCTTCCACGGAAACACTGAAGCTTTCTTT.

As to this clone: This sample also contains other DNA sequences that code for the same CDR3. The chain links TRBV10-3 to TRBJ1-1, with no clear D. The CDR3 has 13 residues. V dropped 2 bases and J dropped 0 bases, with 4 bases sitting between them. The germline CDR1 and CDR2 sequences are ENHRY and SYGVKD. The CDR3 sequence is CAISETVNTEAFF. CDR3 DNA sequence: TGTGCCATCAGTGAGACGGTGAACACTGAAGCTTTCTTT.

The V call is TRBV5-1, the J call TRBJ2-3; tentatively, D is TRBD1 or TRBD2 (6 bases each). CDR1 is SGHRS, CDR2 YFSETQ, per germline. The CDR3 loop spans 16 amino acids. The V end lost 4 bases, the J end lost 0 bases, and 15 bases lay between the germline ends. The CDR3 loop is CASSPTGALSTDTQYF. CDR3 sequence (DNA): TGCGCCAGCAGCCCCACGGGGGCCCTAAGCACAGATACGCAGTATTTT.

This clone was picked up one time. The chain combines TRBV5-1 with TRBJ2-5; TRBD2 is a possible D gene (5 bases). This CDR3 is built from 12 residues. Germline CDR1 reads SGHRS; CDR2 reads YFSETQ. Trimming removed 4 bases from V and 4 bases from J, with 8 bases in between. The CDR3 bases are TGCGCCAGCAGCCTTGGACTAGAGACCCAGTACTTC. It codes for CASSLGLETQYF.

Comment on this clone: The sample contains more than one DNA sequence encoding this CDR3. This chain connects TRBV4-1 to TRBJ2-5; TRBD2 aligns across 8 bases. This CDR3 has 15 residues. Germline CDR1 reads MGHRA; CDR2 reads YSYEKL. Unmatched junction bases numbered 4, after V lost 4 bases and J lost 0 bases. The CDR3 DNA reads TGCGCCAGCAGCCGGTCGGGACTAGACCAAGAGACCCAGTACTTC. Translated, it gives CASSRSGLDQETQYF.

This chain joins TRBV6-5 and TRBJ2-4; D is tentatively TRBD1 or TRBD2 (5 bases each). There are 14 residues in the CDR3. CDR1 MNHEY and CDR2 SVGAGI come from the germline V gene. The germline V and J ends were trimmed by 7 bases and 0 bases, with 10 bases remaining between them. CDR3 protein: CASTGTLAKNIQYF. The CDR3 bases are TGTGCCAGCACCGGGACGCTAGCCAAAAACATTCAGTACTTC.

The chain couples TRBV6-5 to TRBJ1-2, with 7 bases matching TRBD1. This CDR3 is 15 amino acids long. The J segment lost 0 bases and the V segment lost 6 bases, leaving 7 bases of the junction unmatched. Germline CDR1 and CDR2: MNHEY and SVGAGI. The CDR3 bases are TGTGCCAGCAGGGCGAACAGGGGTCCTAACTATGGCTACACCTTC. Protein: CASRANRGPNYGYTF.

The chain uses TRBV11-2 and TRBJ1-4, with D possibly TRBD1 on 5 matching bases. Germline CDR1 reads SGHAT; CDR2 reads FQNNGV. The CDR3 runs 11 residues. V lost 4 bases, J lost 12 bases, and 9 bases lay in between. The DNA of the CDR3 is TGTGCCAGCAGCTCCAGGGTTGAACTGTTTTTT. Residues: CASSSRVELFF.

The chain couples TRBV9 to TRBJ2-1, with TRBD2 matching 9 bases. The J segment lost 6 bases and the V segment lost 7 bases, leaving 8 bases of the junction unmatched. Germline V lookup: CDR1 SGDLS, CDR2 YYNGEE. The CDR3 is 14 amino acids. The CDR3, as DNA: TGTGCCAGCTCCCGCGGGGGGGCCGTCAATGAGCAGTTCTTC. Translated: CASSRGGAVNEQFF.